What follows describes a single T cell receptor (beta chain). Its specificity is unknown. TCRdb ran MiXCR on the 5' RACE reads and lists one entry per CDR3 protein. Counted here are about half a million distinct CDR3 sequences, 18% occurring once; the ten biggest clones make up roughly an eighth. This record comes from a study of T-cell memory formation after mild COVID-19. About the study: Largely donor-specific sequence clusters came from a couple of donors.

The CDR3 has 18 amino acids. The V gene end was trimmed by 0 bases and the J gene end by 4 bases; junction bases not matched to a gene: 9. The germline V gene encodes CDR1 LGHDT and CDR2 YNNKEL (reference sequence). Study-level findings and limits: Day 15 to 85 contractors were CD4/CD8 balanced; later expanders leaned CD4+. Mostly located in CM and EM were contracting CD4+ clones, with contracting CD8+ clones located in EMRA. Memory sampled before infection contained some responding clones, suggesting cross-reactive memory joined.

V gene TRBV3-1 combines with J gene TRBJ2-2, with 9 nucleotides matching TRBD2. The receptor was derived from an adult woman who had mild COVID-19 (a few samples of this study predate the infection). Cell type and time point are not known. The sequencing input was PBMCs or a T cell subset sorted from them (not recorded which). The CDR3 nucleotides read TGTGCCAGCAGCCAAGATACTCGGCTAGCGGGATTCACCGGGGAGCTGTTTTTT. The encoded protein is CASSQDTRLAGFTGELFF.